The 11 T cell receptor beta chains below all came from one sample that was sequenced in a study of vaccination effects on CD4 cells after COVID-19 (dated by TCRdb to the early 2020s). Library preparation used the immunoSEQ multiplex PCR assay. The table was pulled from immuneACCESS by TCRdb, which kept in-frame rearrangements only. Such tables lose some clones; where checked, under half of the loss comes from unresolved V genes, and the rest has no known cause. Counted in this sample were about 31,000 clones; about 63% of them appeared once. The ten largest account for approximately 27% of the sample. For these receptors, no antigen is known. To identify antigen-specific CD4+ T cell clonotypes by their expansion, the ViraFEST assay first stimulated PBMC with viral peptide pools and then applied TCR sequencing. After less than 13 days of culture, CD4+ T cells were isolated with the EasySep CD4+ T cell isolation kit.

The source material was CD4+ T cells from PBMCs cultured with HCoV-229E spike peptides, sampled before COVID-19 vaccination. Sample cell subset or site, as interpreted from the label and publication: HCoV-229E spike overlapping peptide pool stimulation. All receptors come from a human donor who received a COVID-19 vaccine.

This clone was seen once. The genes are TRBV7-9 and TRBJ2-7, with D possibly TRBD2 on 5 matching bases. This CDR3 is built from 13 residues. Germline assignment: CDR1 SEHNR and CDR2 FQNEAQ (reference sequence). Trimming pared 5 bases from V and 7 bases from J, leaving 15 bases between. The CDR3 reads CASSPRAEREQYF. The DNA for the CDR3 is TGTGCCAGCAGCCCAAGAGCGGAAAGGGAGCAGTACTTC.

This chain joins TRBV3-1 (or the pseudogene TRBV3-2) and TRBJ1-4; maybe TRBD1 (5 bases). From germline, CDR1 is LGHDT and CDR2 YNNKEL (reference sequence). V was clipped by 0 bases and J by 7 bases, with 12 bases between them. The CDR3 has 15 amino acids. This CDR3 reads CASSQDAGGGEKLFF. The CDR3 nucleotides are TGTGCCAGCAGCCAAGATGCGGGGGGGGGTGAAAAACTGTTTTTT.

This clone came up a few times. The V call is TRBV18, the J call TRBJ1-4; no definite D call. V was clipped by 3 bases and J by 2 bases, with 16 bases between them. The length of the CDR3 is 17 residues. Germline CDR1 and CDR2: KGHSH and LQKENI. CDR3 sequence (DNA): TGTGCCAGCTCACCCGACATGACAAAGCCTACTAATGAAAAACTGTTTTTT. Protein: CASSPDMTKPTNEKLFF.

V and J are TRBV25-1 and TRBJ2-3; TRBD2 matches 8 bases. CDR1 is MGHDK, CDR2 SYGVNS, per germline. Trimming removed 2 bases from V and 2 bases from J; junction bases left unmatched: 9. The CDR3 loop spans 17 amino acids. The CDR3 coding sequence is TGTGCCAGCAGTGAAGCCGGGCGGGGGGACCTCACAGATACGCAGTATTTT. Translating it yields CASSEAGRGDLTDTQYF.

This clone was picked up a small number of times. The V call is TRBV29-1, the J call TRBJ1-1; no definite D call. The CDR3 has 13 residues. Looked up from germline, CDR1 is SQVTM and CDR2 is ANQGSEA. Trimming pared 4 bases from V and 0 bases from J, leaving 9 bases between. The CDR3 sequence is CSVAVGMNTEAFF. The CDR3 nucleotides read TGCAGCGTTGCCGTGGGTATGAACACTGAAGCTTTCTTT.

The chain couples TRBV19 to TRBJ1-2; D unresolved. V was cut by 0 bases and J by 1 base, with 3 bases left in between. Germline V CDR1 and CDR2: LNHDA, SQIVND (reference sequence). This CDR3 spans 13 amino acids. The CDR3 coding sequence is TGTGCCAGTAGTATAGACAGTAACTATGGCTACACCTTC. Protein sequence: CASSIDSNYGYTF. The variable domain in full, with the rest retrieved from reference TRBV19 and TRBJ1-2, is DGGITQSPKYLFRKEGQNVTLSCEQNLNHDAMYWYRQDPGQGLRLIYYSQIVNDFQKGDIAEGYSVSREKKESFPLTVTSAQKNPTAFYLCASSIDSNYGYTFGSGTRLTVV.

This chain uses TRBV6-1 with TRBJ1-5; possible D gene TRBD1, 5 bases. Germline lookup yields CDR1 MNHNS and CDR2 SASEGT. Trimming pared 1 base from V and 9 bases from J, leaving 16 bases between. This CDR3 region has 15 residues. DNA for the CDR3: TGTGCCAGCAGTGAAGGGGACGGCCGAGGGTTGCCCCAGCATTTT. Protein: CASSEGDGRGLPQHF.

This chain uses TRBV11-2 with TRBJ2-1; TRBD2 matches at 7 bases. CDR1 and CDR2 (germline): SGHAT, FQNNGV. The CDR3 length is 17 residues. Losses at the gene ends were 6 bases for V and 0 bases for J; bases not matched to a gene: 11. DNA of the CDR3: TGTGCCAGCAGACGGCTAGCGGTTAGGAGCTCCTACAATGAGCAGTTCTTC. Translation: CASRRLAVRSSYNEQFF.

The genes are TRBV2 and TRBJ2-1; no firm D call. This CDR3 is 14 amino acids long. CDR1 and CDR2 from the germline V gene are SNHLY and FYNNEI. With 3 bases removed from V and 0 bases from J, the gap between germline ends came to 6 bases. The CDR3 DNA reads TGTGCCAGCAGTGATTCCCGCTCCTACAATGAGCAGTTCTTC. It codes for CASSDSRSYNEQFF.

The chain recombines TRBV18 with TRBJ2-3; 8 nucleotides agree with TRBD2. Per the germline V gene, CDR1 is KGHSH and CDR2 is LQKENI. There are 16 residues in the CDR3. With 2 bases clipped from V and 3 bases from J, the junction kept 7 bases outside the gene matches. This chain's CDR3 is CASSPNESGGTDTQYF. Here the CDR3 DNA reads TGTGCCAGCTCACCAAACGAAAGCGGGGGAACAGATACGCAGTATTTT. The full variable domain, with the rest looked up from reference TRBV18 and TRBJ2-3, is NAGVMQNPRHLVRRRGQEARLRCSPMKGHSHVYWYRQLPEEGLKFMVYLQKENIIDESGMPKERFSAEFPKEGPSILRIQQVVRGDSAAYFCASSPNESGGTDTQYFGPGTRLTVL.

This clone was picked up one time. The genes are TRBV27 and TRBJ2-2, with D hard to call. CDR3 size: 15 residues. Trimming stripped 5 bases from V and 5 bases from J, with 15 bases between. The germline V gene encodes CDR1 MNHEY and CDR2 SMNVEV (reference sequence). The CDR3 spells CASSPHGITTGELFF. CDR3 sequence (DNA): TGTGCCAGCAGTCCACATGGGATAACAACCGGGGAGCTGTTTTTT.